This T cell receptor beta chain was observed in a study of blood T cell repertoires in COVID-19. Study in general: Some COVID-19 samples were acute and others convalescent; all came from the United States, Italy and Spain. T cells, B-cell-depleted T cells, or PBMCs supplied cDNA or gDNA.

The length of the CDR3 is 14 residues. The germline V gene encodes CDR1 LNHDA and CDR2 SQIVND (reference sequence). Trimming at V came to 6 bases and at J to 2 bases, leaving 5 bases not matched to a gene. Assay used: immunoSEQ multiplex PCR; TCRdb lists only in-frame clones, some missing. The table has roughly 190,000 clones, 94% seen once. Seattle enrolled patients during active infection and tracked them longitudinally. This TCR was sampled from a man aged 30 to 39 with COVID-19, enrolled during active disease. Material: peripheral blood. This chain uses TRBV19 with TRBJ2-7; 9 positions agree with TRBD1. CDR3 in amino acids: CASSAGTGPYEQYF. The CDR3 DNA follows: TGTGCCAGTAGCGCCGGGACAGGGCCCTACGAGCAGTACTTC.